Below are 25 T cell receptor beta chains sequenced from a single sample in a study of cytomegalovirus exposure and HLA in healthy donors. Both 60 Vbeta primers and 13 Jbeta primers went into the PCR. The assay was immunoSEQ multiplex PCR, and TCRdb's table has in-frame clones only and misses some. The sample consists of 100,000 to 130,000 clones, approximately 84% of them appearing once. The sequenced material came from PBMCs. The receptors come from a man aged 25-40 years in good health and CMV-seronegative.

V and J are TRBV9 and TRBJ2-7, with a weak D call TRBD2 (6 bases). The CDR3 totals 15 residues. Per germline, CDR1 SGDLS and CDR2 YYNGEE. With 0 bases removed from V and 3 bases from J, the gap between germline ends came to 13 bases. The CDR3 sequence is CASSVAASAGYEQYF. The CDR3 region has the DNA TGTGCCAGCAGCGTAGCGGCTAGCGCGGGCTACGAGCAGTACTTC.

The chain joins TRBV2 to TRBJ1-1, with TRBD1 as a possible D gene (6 bases). CDR1 is SNHLY and CDR2 is FYNNEI in the germline V gene. The CDR3 contains 15 residues. Trimming took off 4 bases at V and 0 bases at J, with 12 bases between the two ends. As DNA, the CDR3 is TGTGCCAGCAGTGGTGGGGGCAGTTTGAACACTGAAGCTTTCTTT. Translating it yields CASSGGGSLNTEAFF.

This sequence joins TRBV6-5 and TRBJ2-1; perhaps TRBD2 as D (6 bases). Deletions cut 0 bases from V and 15 bases from J, with 18 bases between. CDR3 size: 14 residues. Germline CDR1 reads MNHEY; CDR2 reads SVGAGI. CDR3 in amino acids: CASSYSKGLNLLFF. Here the CDR3 DNA reads TGTGCCAGCAGTTACTCTAAGGGACTCAATTTACTGTTCTTC.

The chain carries TRBV7-8 and TRBJ2-5; 7 bases are a match to TRBD2. The DNA matches TRBJ2-7 better at its end, which makes the J call doubtful. The CDR3 has 13 amino acids. CDR1 SGHVS and CDR2 FQNEAQ come from the germline V gene. DNA of the CDR3: TGTGCCAGCAGCCGGGACTACTCCTACGAGCAGTACTTC. Translated, it gives CASSRDYSYEQYF.

The V call is TRBV4-1, the J call TRBJ2-3, with a weak D call TRBD1 (5 bases). Germline CDR1 is MGHRA and CDR2 is YSYEKL. The CDR3 consists of 14 residues. The germline V and J ends were trimmed by 1 base and 1 base, with 6 bases remaining between them. The CDR3 DNA reads as TGCGCCAGCAGCCAAGGGGGCGGCACAGATACGCAGTATTTT. Its translation is CASSQGGGTDTQYF.

CDR3 sequence reads: CASRLEPGTSRKTDTQYF. As DNA, the CDR3 is TGTGCCAGCAGGCTCGAACCCGGGACTAGCCGTAAGACAGATACGCAGTATTTT. V usage is TRBV2 and J usage is TRBJ2-3; 9 bases map to TRBD2. J was trimmed by 3 bases and V by 6 bases; bases with no gene match: 16. The CDR3 runs to 18 residues. Per germline, CDR1 SNHLY and CDR2 FYNNEI.

J is TRBJ2-1 and V is TRBV10-2; TRBD2 matches 7 bases. CDR3 length equals 13 residues. J lost 6 bases, V lost 6 bases, and 5 bases had no gene match. CDR1 is WSHSY and CDR2 is SAAADI in the germline V gene. CDR3 sequence: CASRLAGSNEQFF. The CDR3 coding sequence is TGCGCCAGCAGGTTAGCGGGTAGCAATGAGCAGTTCTTC.

The genes are TRBV6-5 and TRBJ1-1; 7 positions match TRBD1. Germline V gene lookup returns CDR1 MNHEY and CDR2 SVGAGI. There are 14 residues in the CDR3. V gave up 5 bases and J gave up 0 bases; unmatched junction bases: 3. CDR3 residues: CASSPQGMNTEAFF. CDR3 nucleotide sequence: TGTGCCAGCAGTCCACAGGGGATGAACACTGAAGCTTTCTTT.

The chain links TRBV30 to TRBJ1-4, with D tentatively TRBD1 (5 bases). Germline CDR1 is GTSNPN and CDR2 is SVGIG (reference sequence). V was trimmed by 0 bases and J by 7 bases, leaving 15 bases between them. This CDR3 spans 15 amino acids. CDR3 sequence reads: CAWSVWQGRSEKLFF. As DNA, the CDR3 is TGTGCCTGGAGTGTATGGCAGGGAAGGAGTGAAAAACTGTTTTTT.

The genes are TRBV13 and TRBJ1-2; TRBD1 matches 8 bases. V was pared by 7 bases and J by 6 bases, with 7 bases of the junction left unmatched. The CDR3 loop spans 13 amino acids. Germline V lookup: CDR1 PRHDT, CDR2 FYEKMQ (reference sequence). CDR3: CASTSNRGDGYTF. CDR3 sequence (DNA): TGTGCCAGCACCTCAAACAGGGGGGATGGCTACACCTTC. Full variable domain (rest looked up from reference TRBV13 and TRBJ1-2): AAGVIQSPRHLIKEKRETATLKCYPIPRHDTVYWYQQGPGQDPQFLISFYEKMQSDKGSIPDRFSAQQFSDYHSELNMSSLELGDSALYFCASTSNRGDGYTFGSGTRLTVV.

The rearrangement joins TRBV9 to TRBJ1-1; TRBD1 aligns across 8 bases. In germline, CDR1 is SGDLS, CDR2 YYNGEE. V trimming: 0 bases; J trimming: 4 bases; junction bases outside the gene matches: 5. The CDR3 runs to 15 residues. CDR3 bases: TGTGCCAGCAGCGTAGGGGGGACAGGCCCCACTGAAGCTTTCTTT. The encoded protein is CASSVGGTGPTEAFF.

The J gene is TRBJ1-1, the V gene TRBV6-1; 9 nucleotides match TRBD1. In germline, CDR1 is MNHNS, CDR2 SASEGT. The CDR3 totals 14 residues. Losses at the gene ends were 3 bases for V and 7 bases for J; bases not matched to a gene: 6. CDR3 coding DNA: TGTGCCAGCAGTGACAACAGGGGGCGTGATGAAGCTTTCTTT. This gives the protein CASSDNRGRDEAFF.

This clone was observed a handful of times. The chain is built from TRBV6-1 and TRBJ1-5, with D perhaps TRBD1 (5 bases). The CDR3 loop spans 15 amino acids. Germline CDR1 and CDR2: MNHNS and SASEGT. Trimming stripped 2 bases from V and 1 base from J, with 9 bases between. Written as DNA, the CDR3 is TGTGCCAGCAGTGAATTCGGGGGGAGCAATCAGCCCCAGCATTTT. Protein sequence: CASSEFGGSNQPQHF.

The chain combines TRBV6-4 with TRBJ2-3; a possible D gene is TRBD1 (5 bases). Germline V gene data show CDR1 as MRHNA and CDR2 as SNTAGT. V was trimmed by 6 bases and J by 0 bases, leaving 13 bases between them. CDR3 size: 15 residues. The CDR3 DNA sequence: TGTGCCAGCAGAGACAGCCAAAGAAGCACAGATACGCAGTATTTT. This sequence encodes CASRDSQRSTDTQYF.

The rearrangement uses TRBV5-6 and TRBJ1-4, with 12 bases that match TRBD1. CDR1 is SGHDT, CDR2 YYEEEE, per germline. The CDR3 runs to 14 residues. After removal of 3 bases from V and 10 bases from J, the junction contained 4 bases not matched to a gene. DNA for the CDR3: TGTGCCAGCAGCTGGGGGACAGGGGGCGGAAAACTGTTTTTT. Encoded protein: CASSWGTGGGKLFF.

The CDR3 coding sequence is TGTGCCAGCTCACCTCCCGGGACTAACTCCTACAATGAGCAGTTCTTC. Protein product: CASSPPGTNSYNEQFF. This chain joins TRBV18 and TRBJ2-1; TRBD2 aligns across 7 bases. V trimming: 3 bases; J trimming: 0 bases; junction bases outside the gene matches: 5. In germline, CDR1 is KGHSH, CDR2 LQKENI. This CDR3 has 16 amino acids.

The chain employs TRBV6-1 and TRBJ1-5, with unresolved D. V lost 4 bases and J lost 11, with 15 bases in between. The CDR3 sequence is 13 residues long. Per germline, CDR1 MNHNS and CDR2 SASEGT. The CDR3 nucleotides are TGTGCCAGCAGTGGGGAAGATCCCGGGACCCAGCATTTT. Encoded protein: CASSGEDPGTQHF.

V and J are TRBV10-3 and TRBJ2-1; 8 nucleotides match TRBD2. CDR3 length: 12 amino acids. CDR1 is ENHRY and CDR2 is SYGVKD in the germline V gene. The V segment lost 10 bases and the J segment 4 bases; nucleotides outside the gene matches: 3. CDR3: CATGGAYNEQFF. The DNA of the CDR3 is TGTGCCACCGGGGGGGCTTACAATGAGCAGTTCTTC.

This chain connects TRBV6-5 to TRBJ1-1; D gene ambiguous. V gave up 7 bases and J gave up 1 base, with 16 bases separating them. The V gene's germline CDR1 is MNHEY and CDR2 SVGAGI. The CDR3 loop spans 15 amino acids. This CDR3 is CASTPGVGGNTEAFF. DNA of the CDR3: TGTGCCAGCACACCCGGGGTGGGTGGGAACACTGAAGCTTTCTTT.

This clone was detected only a few times. This chain connects TRBV7-9 to TRBJ2-7; D might be TRBD2 (5 bases). V lost 5 bases and J 5 bases, leaving 13 bases between the germline ends. This CDR3 contains 13 residues. Per germline, CDR1 SEHNR and CDR2 FQNEAQ (reference sequence). CDR3 coding DNA: TGTGCCAGCAGCCTGGACTCGACCCACGAGCAGTACTTC. Its protein product is CASSLDSTHEQYF.

The chain links TRBV6-1 to TRBJ2-5, with 9 bases matching TRBD2. Per germline, CDR1 MNHNS and CDR2 SASEGT. The CDR3 covers 16 residues. V shed 3 bases, J shed 5 bases, and the junction held 10 bases outside the gene matches. The CDR3 nucleotides read TGTGCCAGCAGTGATGTGGGGCGGGGGGGCCGGGAGACCCAGTACTTC. This sequence encodes CASSDVGRGGRETQYF.

The chain links TRBV29-1 to TRBJ1-5; D not certain. Germline lookup yields CDR1 SQVTM and CDR2 ANQGSEA. V was shortened by 2 bases and J by 2 bases, with 4 bases between the two germline ends. CDR3 length: 12 amino acids. The CDR3 is CSVEQGNQPQHF. CDR3 nucleotides: TGCAGCGTTGAACAGGGCAATCAGCCCCAGCATTTT.

V and J are TRBV11-2 and TRBJ2-5; 9 bases are shared with TRBD1. V was pared by 7 bases and J by 5 bases, with 5 bases of the junction left unmatched. CDR1 and CDR2 (germline): SGHAT, FQNNGV. The CDR3 sequence is 13 residues long. CDR3 DNA: TGTGCCAGCAACACAGGGGGCGCCGAGACCCAGTACTTC. Translation: CASNTGGAETQYF.

The chain employs TRBV10-2 and TRBJ2-1, with 7 bases aligning to TRBD2. J gave up 3 bases and V 7 bases, and 9 bases lay outside the gene matches. The CDR3 sequence is 15 residues long. From germline, CDR1 is WSHSY and CDR2 SAAADI. CDR3 bases: TGCGCCAGCAAGCTCGGGGGGACGAGCTACAATGAGCAGTTCTTC. This translates into CASKLGGTSYNEQFF.

The rearrangement links TRBV5-1 to TRBJ2-7; D is possibly TRBD2 (7 bases). V was cut by 7 bases and J by 3 bases, with 23 bases left in between. Germline V gene lookup returns CDR1 SGHRS and CDR2 YFSETQ. This CDR3 has 16 residues. The CDR3 coding sequence is TGCGCCAGCTCACTTACGGCGGGGGCGCCGAACTACGAGCAGTACTTC. This gives the protein CASSLTAGAPNYEQYF.